One and the same sample provided the 13 T cell receptor beta chains below, sequenced in a study of HIV-infected patients and healthy controls (dated by TCRdb to the mid-2010s). Libraries were built with 5' RACE. The run used an Illumina MiSeq. TCRdb reprocessed the public reads (quality trimming at Q25 with fastp, clone calling with MiXCR) and kept in-frame beta chains. Each entry merges the rows of one CDR3 protein and shows their most common DNA and genes. This sample is represented by 19,000 or so distinct CDR3 sequences; roughly 19% of them were singletons. Around a third of the sample is taken by the ten largest. Sequencing was carried out using CD8+ T cells from blood. These receptors all stem from a human donor in good health.

By its share, this clonotype is large (0.1 to 1%). The J gene is TRBJ2-7, the V gene TRBV20-1; 12 nucleotides align to TRBD2. The CDR3 spans 13 residues. Unmatched junction bases numbered 4, after V lost 6 bases and J lost 4 bases. CDR1 DFQATT and CDR2 SNEGSKA come from the germline V gene (reference sequence). CDR3 sequence: CSAVTSGSYEQYF. The CDR3 DNA reads TGCAGTGCCGTGACTAGCGGGAGTTACGAGCAGTACTTC.

This clonotype is large in the sample. V is TRBV7-6 and J is TRBJ2-1, with D possibly TRBD2 on 5 matching bases. Germline lookup yields CDR1 SGHVS and CDR2 FNYEAQ. V was cut by 2 bases and J by 3 bases, with 8 bases left in between. There are 14 residues in the CDR3. The CDR3 sequence is CASSLRGNYNEQFF. The CDR3 coding sequence is TGTGCCAGCAGCTTAAGAGGGAACTACAATGAGCAGTTCTTC. Using reference TRBV7-6 and TRBJ2-1 for the parts outside the CDR3, the full variable domain is GAGVSQSPRYKVTKRGQDVALRCDPISGHVSLYWYRQALGQGPEFLTYFNYEAQQDKSGLPNDRFSAERPEGSISTLTIQRTEQRDSAMYRCASSLRGNYNEQFFGPGTRLTVL.

This clonotype was recorded at least ten times. V usage is TRBV14 and J usage is TRBJ1-2; TRBD1 aligns across 8 bases. The germline CDR1 and CDR2 sequences are SGHDN and FVKESK. V lost 4 bases, J lost 2 bases, and 9 bases stayed unmatched. CDR3 length: 16 residues. CDR3 nucleotide sequence: TGTGCCAGCAGCCTTCTCCCAGGGGGCGAGAACTATGGCTACACCTTC. Encoded protein: CASSLLPGGENYGYTF.

The chain is built from TRBV7-9 and TRBJ2-3; tentatively, D is TRBD2 (6 bases). In germline, CDR1 is SEHNR, CDR2 FQNEAQ (reference sequence). The CDR3 has 15 amino acids. The V and J ends lost 6 bases and 4 bases respectively, with 17 bases between them. The CDR3 nucleotides read TGTGCCAGCAGTTCGGACTATCCCGGTCCAGATACGCAGTATTTT. This encodes CASSSDYPGPDTQYF.

This clonotype came up a few times. The chain uses TRBV11-2 and TRBJ2-3; no firm D call. Trimming stripped 5 bases from V and 5 bases from J, with 5 bases between. This CDR3 has 11 amino acids. Germline V gene sequence: CDR1 SGHAT, CDR2 FQNNGV. Here the CDR3 reads CASSQRDTQYF. As DNA, the CDR3 is TGTGCCAGCAGCCAACGAGATACGCAGTATTTT.

This clonotype counts as medium-sized (0.01 to 0.1%). The J gene is TRBJ2-2, the V gene TRBV11-1, with D tentatively TRBD2 (6 bases). CDR3 size: 15 residues. Germline V gene data show CDR1 as SGHAT and CDR2 as FQDESV (reference sequence). V was shortened by 3 bases and J by 7 bases, with 15 bases between the two germline ends. CDR3 residues: CASSFGTSSHGELFF. The CDR3 DNA is TGTGCCAGCAGCTTTGGGACTTCATCCCACGGGGAGCTGTTTTTT.

The chain employs TRBV27 and TRBJ1-1; D call uncertain. The V and J ends lost 2 bases and 6 bases respectively, with 10 bases between them. The CDR3 is 13 residues long. CDR1 and CDR2 (germline): MNHEY, SMNVEV (reference sequence). The CDR3 is CASSLGLAAEAFF. CDR3 coding DNA: TGTGCCAGCAGTTTAGGGCTAGCGGCTGAAGCTTTCTTT.

The J gene is TRBJ1-2, the V gene TRBV7-9; no firm D call. The V gene lost 5 bases and the J gene lost 4 bases, with 11 bases spanning the gap. The CDR3 covers 13 residues. Germline V gene sequence: CDR1 SEHNR, CDR2 FQNEAQ (reference sequence). CDR3 nucleotide sequence: TGTGCCAGCAGCCCCCAGTTACTCTATGGCTACACCTTC. Protein sequence: CASSPQLLYGYTF.

The sample holds many counts of this clonotype. V is TRBV6-1 and J is TRBJ1-1; D perhaps matches TRBD1 (5 bases). CDR3 size: 15 residues. The V gene's germline CDR1 is MNHNS and CDR2 SASEGT. V was pared by 4 bases and J by 6 bases, with 18 bases between. This CDR3 reads CASSVLQGPTAEAFF. The CDR3 bases are TGTGCCAGCAGTGTCCTTCAGGGACCAACGGCTGAAGCTTTCTTT.

This clonotype was recorded many times. The gene calls are TRBV11-2 and TRBJ2-3; D gene ambiguous. The V end was cut by 2 bases, the J end by 1 base, with 10 bases between. This CDR3 is built from 15 residues. CDR1 is SGHAT and CDR2 is FQNNGV in the germline V gene. The CDR3 protein is CASSLTAYGTDTQYF. The CDR3 DNA reads as TGTGCCAGCAGCTTAACTGCGTACGGCACAGATACGCAGTATTTT.

The chain combines TRBV6-5 with TRBJ2-7; TRBD1 matches 11 bases. Trimming at V came to 6 bases and at J to 12 bases, leaving 10 bases not matched to a gene. This CDR3 is built from 13 residues. Germline V gene lookup returns CDR1 MNHEY and CDR2 SVGAGI. The DNA for the CDR3 is TGTGCCAGCAGCTACGGACAGGGGGCGATCCCGTACTTC. Translated, it gives CASSYGQGAIPYF.

The J gene is TRBJ2-5, the V gene TRBV11-2, with 10 positions matching TRBD2. The germline gives CDR1 SGHAT, CDR2 FQNNGV. The length of the CDR3 is 18 residues. V shed 5 bases, J shed 1 base, and the junction held 13 bases outside the gene matches. The CDR3 nucleotides read TGTGCCAGCAGCCCTCACCCCTATAGCGGGGGGCCCCAAGAGACCCAGTACTTC. Translation: CASSPHPYSGGPQETQYF.

This clonotype has at least ten counts. This chain connects TRBV4-2 to TRBJ2-5; D unclear. This CDR3 is 15 amino acids long. Looked up from germline, CDR1 is LGHNA and CDR2 is YNFKEQ. The V end was cut by 1 base, the J end by 5 bases, with 14 bases between. CDR3 DNA: TGTGCCAGCAGCCAAGGTCCGGGTCTGGGGGAGACCCAGTACTTC. It codes for CASSQGPGLGETQYF.